This T cell receptor (beta chain) derives from a study of shared clonotypes between healthy human individuals. Study background: Donor composition was a couple of women and a few men, aged 18 to 49.

Each cell subset's genomic DNA was divided evenly among several immunoSEQ plates. Unsorted PBMC replicate PCRs used 250 to 300 ng DNA, approximately 30,000 T cell genomes. In the original workflow: Junction-only sequences without quality scores were provided by ImmunoSEQ, so filtering was different. TCRdb's copy holds only in-frame clones and misses some; the assay was immunoSEQ multiplex PCR. V, J and clone size derive from that table, while D and trimming were established from the DNA sequence. Counted here are around 510,000 clones, about 80% occurring once; the ten biggest clones make up 12%. The V end lost 2 bases, the J end lost 2 bases, and 8 bases lay between the germline ends. The CDR3 runs 13 residues. Germline CDR1 and CDR2: SGHNT and YYREEE (reference sequence).

The gene calls are TRBV5-4 and TRBJ2-7; D not resolved. The sequencing input was PBMCs. The receptor was derived from a woman aged 35 to 49 in good health. Some clones in this sample may be carry-over from other donors' samples. The CDR3 coding sequence is TGTGCCAGCAGCTTCGGGCGGACCTACGAGCAGTACTTC. This codes for CASSFGRTYEQYF.